The clone carrying this T cell receptor (beta chain) was seen a few times. A sample-barcoded 5' primer and a J-beta primer mix were used in a second PCR of roughly 7 to 11 cycles. Template switching added a 12-random-nucleotide identifier to every cDNA molecule. TCRdb re-derived calls from the 5' RACE reads in MiXCR, one entry per CDR3 protein. This table holds 950,000 to 1,200,000 distinct CDR3 sequences, more than 30% found once. These data come from a study of blood T cells in healthy people across ages. Germline-derived CDR1 and CDR2 are LGHNA and YNFKEQ. The CDR3 consists of 18 residues. Trimming cost V 1 base and J 8 bases, with 26 bases left between them.

The TCR comes from a man between 18 and 29 years old in good health. Sequenced sample: blood. J is TRBJ1-2 and V is TRBV4-2; D is possibly TRBD1 (6 bases). The CDR3 DNA follows: TGTGCCAGCAGCCAAGGGGCGTGGGGGGACAACTCTGATCACGGCTACACCTTC. Protein sequence: CASSQGAWGDNSDHGYTF.